This note documents a single T cell receptor (beta chain) sequence. The germline V gene has CDR1 SGHVS and CDR2 FNYEAQ. V lost 3 bases, J lost 0 bases, and 3 bases stayed unmatched. This CDR3 comprises 15 residues. This entry is derived from a study of T-cell memory formation after mild COVID-19. Overall study context: For the most part, TCR clusters were specific to one donor.

Constant-segment primers and 5'RACE yielded cDNA libraries for TCR alpha and TCR beta, each carrying sample barcodes and UMIs. TCRdb called the 5' RACE reads again in MiXCR, with one record for every CDR3 protein. This table holds 560,000 or so distinct CDR3 sequences, approximately 15% found once. Sequencing input: PBMCs or a T cell subset sorted from them (not recorded which). The sequence derives from an adult woman who had mild COVID-19 (a few samples of this study predate the infection). Cell type and time point are not known. The V call is TRBV7-6, the J call TRBJ2-5, with 8 bases lining up with TRBD1. CDR3 nucleotide sequence: TGTGCCAGCAGCTTCGAGACAGGGGACCAAGAGACCCAGTACTTC. It specifies CASSFETGDQETQYF.